This TCR beta chain came from a study of technical replicates of blood from a handful of donors. Method: immunoSEQ multiplex PCR; TCRdb's copy keeps in-frame clones and lacks some. This sample carries approximately 79,000 clones, 85% to 95% of them seen once, and the ten largest clones take roughly 0.36%. V shed 1 base and J 4 bases; nucleotides not matched to a gene: 4. Germline values: CDR1 SGHRS, CDR2 YFSETQ. The CDR3 consists of 15 residues. Sequencing input: T cells isolated from PBMCs. The TCR was taken from a human donor in good health. The chain employs TRBV5-1 and TRBJ2-2; 7 positions agree with TRBD1. CDR3 sequence (DNA): TGCGCCAGCAGCTTGTCAGGGGGTGGCACCGGGGAGCTGTTTTTT. It codes for CASSLSGGGTGELFF.